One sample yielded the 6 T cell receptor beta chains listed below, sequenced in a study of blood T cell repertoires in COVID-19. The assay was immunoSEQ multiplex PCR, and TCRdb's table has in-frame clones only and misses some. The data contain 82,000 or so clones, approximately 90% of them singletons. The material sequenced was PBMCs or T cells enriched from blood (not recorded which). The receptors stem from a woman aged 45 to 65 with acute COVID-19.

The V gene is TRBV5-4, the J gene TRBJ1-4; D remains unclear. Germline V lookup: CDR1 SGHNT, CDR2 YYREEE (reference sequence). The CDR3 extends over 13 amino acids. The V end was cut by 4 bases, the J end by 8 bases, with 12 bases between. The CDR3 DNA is TGTGCCAGCAGCAAGCATAATGAGGAAAAACTGTTTTTT. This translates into CASSKHNEEKLFF.

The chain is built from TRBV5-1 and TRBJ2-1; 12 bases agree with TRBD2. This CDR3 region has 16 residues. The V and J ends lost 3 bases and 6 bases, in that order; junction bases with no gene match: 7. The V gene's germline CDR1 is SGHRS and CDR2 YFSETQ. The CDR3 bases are TGCGCCAGCAGCTCCCGACTAGCGGGAGAAAGCAATGAGCAGTTCTTC. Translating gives CASSSRLAGESNEQFF.

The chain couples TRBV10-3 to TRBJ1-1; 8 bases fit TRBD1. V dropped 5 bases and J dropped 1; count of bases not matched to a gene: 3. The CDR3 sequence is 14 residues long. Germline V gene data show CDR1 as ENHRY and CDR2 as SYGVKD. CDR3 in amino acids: CAISTGQGNTEAFF. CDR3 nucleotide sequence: TGTGCCATCAGTACTGGACAGGGGAACACTGAAGCTTTCTTT.

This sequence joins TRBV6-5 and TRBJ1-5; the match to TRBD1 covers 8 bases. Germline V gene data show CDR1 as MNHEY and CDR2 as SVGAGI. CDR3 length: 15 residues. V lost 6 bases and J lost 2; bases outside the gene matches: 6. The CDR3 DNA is TGTGCCAGCAGAAACAGGGGGAGCGGCAATCAGCCCCAGCATTTT. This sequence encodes CASRNRGSGNQPQHF.

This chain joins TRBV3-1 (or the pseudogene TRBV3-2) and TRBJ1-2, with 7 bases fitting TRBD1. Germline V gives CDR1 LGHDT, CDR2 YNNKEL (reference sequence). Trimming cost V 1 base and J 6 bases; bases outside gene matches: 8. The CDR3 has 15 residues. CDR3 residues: CASSQAPDRAHGYTF. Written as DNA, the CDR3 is TGTGCCAGCAGCCAAGCCCCCGACAGGGCCCATGGCTACACCTTC.

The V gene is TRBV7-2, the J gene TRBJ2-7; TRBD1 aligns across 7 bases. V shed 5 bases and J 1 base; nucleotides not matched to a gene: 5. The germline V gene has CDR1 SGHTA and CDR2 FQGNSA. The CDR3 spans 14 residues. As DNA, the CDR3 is TGTGCCAGCAGCCCGGACAGGTTTTCCTACGAGCAGTACTTC. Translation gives CASSPDRFSYEQYF.